The 30 T cell receptor beta chains below come from one sample, sequenced in a study of blood T cells in healthy people across ages. A J-beta primer mix and a sample-barcoded 5' primer were used in a second PCR of about 7 to 12 cycles. Each CDR3 protein gets one entry after TCRdb re-called the 5' RACE reads with MiXCR. Of around 1,500,000 distinct CDR3 sequences in the sample, under 30% were seen once. The sequenced sample consisted of blood. The receptors were gathered from a woman younger than 45 in good health.

The CDR3 protein is CASSLDREMGEQYF. The CDR3, as DNA: TGTGCCAGCAGCTTAGACAGGGAGATGGGCGAGCAGTACTTC. V and J are TRBV11-2 and TRBJ2-7, with D perhaps assigned TRBD1 or TRBD2 (5 bases each). Germline lookup yields CDR1 SGHAT and CDR2 FQNNGV. The CDR3 is 14 amino acids. Trimming pared 0 bases from V and 6 bases from J, leaving 12 bases between.

Many counts were recorded for this clonotype. The chain employs TRBV20-1 and TRBJ2-3, with 7 bases matching TRBD1. Germline CDR1 reads DFQATT; CDR2 reads SNEGSKA (reference sequence). CDR3 length: 14 amino acids. The junction had 9 bases not matched to a gene; V was cut back by 5 bases and J by 4 bases. The CDR3 coding sequence is TGCAGTGCTTCGACAGGGACGGTCGCAGATACGCAGTATTTT. It specifies CSASTGTVADTQYF.

This clonotype came up many times. The chain combines TRBV20-1 with TRBJ2-3; 8 bases match TRBD2. Trimming cost V 5 bases and J 10 bases; bases outside gene matches: 8. The CDR3 totals 12 residues. Germline CDR1 DFQATT, CDR2 SNEGSKA (reference sequence). DNA of the CDR3: TGCAGTGCTCTTCCCGGGACTAGGGCGCAGTATTTT. Translation: CSALPGTRAQYF.

The rearrangement uses TRBV10-3 and TRBJ1-2; D not certain. The ends were cut back, 6 bases at V and 5 bases at J, with 16 bases in the middle. Germline V lookup: CDR1 ENHRY, CDR2 SYGVKD. The length of the CDR3 is 14 residues. This chain's CDR3 is CAIRGSGVGYGYTF. In DNA form, the CDR3 reads TGTGCCATCAGGGGGTCTGGGGTTGGGTATGGCTACACCTTC.

This clonotype was observed a few times. The V call is TRBV10-3, the J call TRBJ2-1; 9 bases are shared with TRBD2. This CDR3 spans 15 amino acids. V trimming: 6 bases; J trimming: 0 bases; junction bases outside the gene matches: 3. CDR1 is ENHRY and CDR2 is SYGVKD in the germline V gene. The CDR3 sequence: CAIRGGGASYNEQFF. Here the CDR3 DNA reads TGTGCCATCAGGGGCGGGGGGGCCTCCTACAATGAGCAGTTCTTC.

This rearrangement joins TRBV7-8 to TRBJ2-1; 9 bases fit TRBD2. The germline CDR1 and CDR2 sequences are SGHVS and FQNEAQ. The J segment lost 7 bases and the V segment lost 4 bases, leaving 11 bases of the junction unmatched. The CDR3 sequence is 16 residues long. In DNA form, the CDR3 reads TGTGCCAGCAGCTCCTACAGACTAGCGGCGAAGAATGAGCAGTTCTTC. Its protein product is CASSSYRLAAKNEQFF.

As for this clonotype: No conserved phenylalanine or tryptophan is present at the end of the CDR3, so a read error is the likely explanation. The rearrangement joins TRBV6-5 to TRBJ1-2; TRBD1 is a possible D gene (6 bases). Trimming stripped 2 bases from V and 3 bases from J, with 10 bases between. CDR3 length: 14 amino acids. Looked up from germline, CDR1 is MNHEY and CDR2 is SVGAGI. CDR3 protein: CASSYERTDYGYTL. CDR3 nucleotide sequence: TGTGCCAGCAGTTACGAGAGGACAGACTATGGCTACACCCTC.

This clonotype was recorded a few times. This chain connects TRBV5-6 to TRBJ1-2, with D unclear. The CDR3 totals 14 residues. Trimming cost V 0 bases and J 5 bases, with 11 bases left between them. Germline lookup yields CDR1 SGHDT and CDR2 YYEEEE. The CDR3 DNA follows: TGTGCCAGCAGCTTGGCCCCCTGGCGATATGGCTACACCTTC. It encodes CASSLAPWRYGYTF.

The chain joins TRBV4-3 to TRBJ2-3, with D unclear. In germline, CDR1 is LGHNA, CDR2 YSLEER. Trimming removed 1 base at V and 0 bases at J, with 11 bases between. The CDR3 totals 16 residues. In DNA, the CDR3 is TGCGCCAGCAGCCAAGCCTCCCCTCCTAGCACAGATACGCAGTATTTT. Encoded protein: CASSQASPPSTDTQYF.

There are a few counts of this clonotype. This rearrangement joins TRBV2 to TRBJ2-7; D remains unclear. TRBJ2-5 explains the end of the DNA better; the J call may be wrong. The CDR3 has 12 amino acids. Germline values: CDR1 SNHLY, CDR2 FYNNEI. This chain's CDR3 is CASRSDGETQYF. The CDR3 DNA reads as TGTGCCAGCAGATCTGACGGGGAGACCCAGTACTTC.

The chain is built from TRBV29-1 and TRBJ1-1; D gene uncertain. V was clipped by 3 bases and J by 6 bases, with 20 bases between them. Germline V CDR1 and CDR2: SQVTM, ANQGSEA. CDR3 length equals 15 residues. CDR3 coding DNA: TGCAGCGTTGACTTTAGAAGGGCCCCCAACCCTGAAGCTTTCTTT. Its protein is CSVDFRRAPNPEAFF.

This clonotype has ten or more counts. CDR3 in amino acids: CASSLTLETQYF. For the CDR3, the DNA is TGTGCCAGCAGCTTAACGTTGGAGACCCAGTACTTC. The V call is TRBV7-9, the J call TRBJ2-5; D remains unclear. Germline CDR1 reads SEHNR; CDR2 reads FQNEAQ (reference sequence). Trimming shortened V by 2 bases and J by 5 bases, and 6 bases separated the two germline ends. The CDR3 extends over 12 amino acids.

The chain carries TRBV4-1 and TRBJ2-2; 14 nucleotides line up with TRBD2. V lost 3 bases and J lost 7; bases outside the gene matches: 7. Germline CDR1 reads MGHRA; CDR2 reads YSYEKL. This CDR3 spans 17 amino acids. CDR3 DNA sequence: TGCGCCAGCAGCCAGGGACTAGCGGGGGTATTGGGCGGGGAGCTGTTTTTT. This encodes CASSQGLAGVLGGELFF.

This clonotype was seen many times. V and J are TRBV13 and TRBJ1-2, with D hard to call. This CDR3 has 13 amino acids. Per germline, CDR1 PRHDT and CDR2 FYEKMQ (reference sequence). With 0 bases removed from V and 7 bases from J, the gap between germline ends came to 9 bases. The CDR3 loop is CASSLGGPGGYTF. CDR3 DNA sequence: TGTGCCAGCAGCTTAGGGGGCCCTGGTGGCTACACCTTC.

This clonotype was detected only once. J is TRBJ1-5 and V is TRBV2, with D tentatively TRBD1 (5 bases). Between the trimmed V and J ends, which lost 3 bases and 4 bases, there was a span of 10 bases. The CDR3 loop spans 14 amino acids. Germline values: CDR1 SNHLY, CDR2 FYNNEI. CDR3 protein: CASSDDGGNQPQHF. The CDR3 DNA follows: TGTGCCAGCAGTGATGATGGGGGGAATCAGCCCCAGCATTTT.

Turning to this clonotype: A much bigger clone sits one base away, suggesting this may be a read error. This chain joins TRBV9 and TRBJ2-5, with D maybe TRBD2 (5 bases). Germline-derived CDR1 and CDR2 are SGDLS and YYNGEE. The V and J ends lost 3 bases and 0 bases respectively, with 12 bases between them. The length of the CDR3 is 15 residues. CDR3 sequence: CASSARPGYQETQYF. The CDR3 coding sequence is TGTGCCAGCAGCGCCAGACCGGGGTACCAAGAGACCCAGTACTTC.

In its sample, this clonotype was seen a few times. The J gene is TRBJ1-6, the V gene TRBV20-1; 9 nucleotides align to TRBD1. The CDR3 loop spans 15 amino acids. V lost 1 base to trimming and J lost 7 bases; unmatched junction nucleotides: 5. In germline, CDR1 is DFQATT, CDR2 SNEGSKA (reference sequence). This CDR3 reads CSARVAQGANSPLHF. CDR3 in DNA: TGCAGTGCTAGAGTAGCACAGGGGGCGAATTCACCCCTCCACTTT.

J is TRBJ1-5 and V is TRBV2; 9 positions agree with TRBD1. This CDR3 spans 14 amino acids. The V and J ends lost 3 bases and 8 bases, in that order; junction bases with no gene match: 5. The germline V gene has CDR1 SNHLY and CDR2 FYNNEI. CDR3 sequence reads: CASSEDRGGEPQHF. CDR3 nucleotide sequence: TGTGCCAGCAGTGAGGACAGGGGAGGTGAGCCCCAGCATTTT. Filled out from reference TRBV2 and TRBJ1-5, the complete variable domain reads EPEVTQTPSHQVTQMGQEVILRCVPISNHLYFYWYRQILGQKVEFLVSFYNNEISEKSEIFDDQFSVERPDGSNFTLKIRSTKLEDSAMYFCASSEDRGGEPQHFGDGTRLSIL.

This clonotype was recorded a few times. The J gene is TRBJ2-1, the V gene TRBV20-1, with D possibly being TRBD2 (5 bases). From germline, CDR1 is DFQATT and CDR2 SNEGSKA (reference sequence). This CDR3 contains 13 residues. The CDR3 spells CSIYRGFNNEQFF. CDR3 DNA sequence: TGCAGCATCTACCGCGGGTTTAACAATGAGCAGTTCTTC.

In nucleotides, the CDR3 is TGCAGTGCTAGAGACCCAGCGGGGGGTGGCCATGAGCAGTTCTTC. This gives the protein CSARDPAGGGHEQFF. The chain has TRBV20-1 and TRBJ2-1; 9 bases align to TRBD2. This CDR3 spans 15 amino acids. Trimming cost V 0 bases and J 8 bases; bases outside gene matches: 8. Germline V gene lookup returns CDR1 DFQATT and CDR2 SNEGSKA (reference sequence).

This clonotype occurred a few times. The V call is TRBV6-1, the J call TRBJ2-2; tentatively, D is TRBD1 (6 bases). Trimming pared 5 bases from V and 6 bases from J, leaving 19 bases between. CDR3 length: 16 amino acids. Germline-derived CDR1 and CDR2 are MNHNS and SASEGT. The CDR3 DNA reads TGTGCCAGCAGTCCACCGGGACACCCCAAATCCGGGGAGCTGTTTTTT. This codes for CASSPPGHPKSGELFF.

In the case of this clonotype: A much larger clone differs from this one at a single base, so this may be a read error. This CDR3 is CSASLADNEQYF. The CDR3 bases are TGCAGTGCTAGTCTAGCCGATAATGAGCAGTACTTC. The chain combines TRBV20-1 with TRBJ2-5; TRBD2 might be the D (5 bases). Germline values: CDR1 DFQATT, CDR2 SNEGSKA (reference sequence). The V and J ends lost 3 bases and 11 bases respectively, with 16 bases between them. The CDR3 has 12 amino acids.

This clonotype was detected a few times. This rearrangement joins TRBV4-2 to TRBJ2-5, with D perhaps matching TRBD1 (6 bases). Germline-derived CDR1 and CDR2 are LGHNA and YNFKEQ. V dropped 5 bases and J dropped 4 bases, with 17 bases sitting between them. This CDR3 is 15 amino acids long. CDR3 sequence: CASSTKGVVGETQYF. The CDR3 bases are TGTGCCAGCAGCACCAAGGGGGTAGTTGGAGAGACCCAGTACTTC.

This clonotype was seen more than once but under ten times. The chain uses TRBV12-3 or TRBV12-4 and TRBJ1-5; D ambiguous. The CDR3 has 15 residues. Trimming pared 3 bases from V and 1 base from J, leaving 10 bases between. The CDR3 sequence: CASSFGVSSNQPQHF. CDR3 coding DNA: TGTGCCAGCAGTTTTGGAGTTTCGAGCAATCAGCCCCAGCATTTT.

This clonotype was observed a few times. The chain has TRBV6-7 and TRBJ2-7; TRBD1 aligns across 7 bases. TRBV6-7 is sorted into the ORF group, with uncertain function. This CDR3 has 15 residues. With 8 bases clipped from V and 3 bases from J, the junction kept 13 bases outside the gene matches. CDR3 DNA: TGTGCCAGCGAAAACGTACAGGGGTGCAACTACGAGCAGTACTTC. This gives the protein CASENVQGCNYEQYF.

Details on this clonotype: A much bigger clone sits one base away, suggesting this may be a read error. V usage is TRBV24-1 and J usage is TRBJ2-5; D may match TRBD1 or TRBD2 (5 bases each). CDR3 length equals 17 residues. The germline V gene has CDR1 KGHDR and CDR2 SFDVKD. CDR3 nucleotide sequence: TGTGCCGCCAGTGACTACAACGTCAGGGTTTCTCAAGAGACCCAGTACTTC. Protein product: CAASDYNVRVSQETQYF.

The genes are TRBV6-1 and TRBJ1-5, with D tentatively TRBD1 (5 bases). Germline values: CDR1 MNHNS, CDR2 SASEGT. This CDR3 is built from 15 residues. Trimming removed 6 bases at V and 1 base at J, with 13 bases between. CDR3 in amino acids: CASRAQGGSNQPQHF. CDR3 coding DNA: TGTGCCAGCAGGGCGCAGGGAGGGAGCAATCAGCCCCAGCATTTT.

Comments on this clonotype: This may be a read error: a much more frequent sequence differs by one nucleotide. This rearrangement joins TRBV12-3 or TRBV12-4 to TRBJ2-5; D remains unclear. The CDR3 runs to 13 residues. The CDR3 DNA follows: TGTGCCAGCAGTTTAAGGGCTCTGAAGACCCTGTACTTC. Translation: CASSLRALKTLYF.

This clonotype turned up a few times. This may arise from a read error, as a much more abundant clone is one base away. The J gene is TRBJ2-4, the V gene TRBV7-9, with D possibly being TRBD1 (6 bases). Germline loops: CDR1 SEHNR, CDR2 FQNEAQ (reference sequence). The CDR3 spans 11 residues. The CDR3 DNA reads as TGTACCAGCAGCTTAGGGCAGGGGACGTACTTC. This sequence encodes CTSSLGQGTYF.

This clonotype was seen a few times. The V call is TRBV11-2, the J call TRBJ1-1; 7 positions agree with TRBD1. The V and J ends lost 3 bases and 3 bases, in that order; junction bases with no gene match: 4. CDR1 SGHAT and CDR2 FQNNGV come from the germline V gene. The CDR3 extends over 14 amino acids. DNA for the CDR3: TGTGCCAGCAGCTTGACAGGGTTAGACACTGAAGCTTTCTTT. Translation gives CASSLTGLDTEAFF. Using reference TRBV11-2 and TRBJ1-1 for the parts outside the CDR3, the full variable domain is EAGVAQSPRYKIIEKRQSVAFWCNPISGHATLYWYQQILGQGPKLLIQFQNNGVVDDSQLPKDRFSAERLKGVDSTLKIQPAKLEDSAVYLCASSLTGLDTEAFFGQGTRLTVV.